This is a list of T cell receptor beta chains from one sample in a study of OX40 agonist ivuxolimab in advanced cancers. The data were produced by immunoSEQ multiplex PCR, yet TCRdb's version contains in-frame clones alone and is incomplete. Among some 58,000 clones listed, around nine tenths were seen once. The starting material was CD4+ or CD8+ T cells sorted from blood, obtained in a trial of the OX40 agonist ivuxolimab. Receptor source: an adult with an advanced solid tumor such as melanoma, head and neck, liver or kidney cancer. CDR3s include the opening cysteine and the closing phenylalanine or tryptophan. Fields, in order: D gene, V gene, clone size, J gene, CDR3 protein. The D gene is left open where the match is weak. Size is stated for part of the rows, as once, few or many counts, or as a class when the clone is expanded.

>-|TRBV5-6|-|TRBJ1-2
CASRQTGLVAYGYTF
>TRBD1|TRBV4-2|-|TRBJ2-7
CASSLQGNYEQYF
>TRBD2|TRBV28|-|TRBJ2-7
CASSLLGGRDEQYF
>-|TRBV5-1|-|TRBJ2-3
CASSLTTDTQYF
>-|TRBV27|-|TRBJ2-7
CASSLNRVSEQYF
>-|TRBV27|-|TRBJ1-6
CASSGRAQGLDSPLHF
>-|TRBV11-2|medium-sized|TRBJ2-2
CASSPRDHRTGELFF
>TRBD2|TRBV28|once|TRBJ2-2
CASVLAGYTGELFF
>-|TRBV18|-|TRBJ2-7
CASSPKPPYEQYF
>-|TRBV10-3|-|TRBJ2-3
CAISERMGESTDTQYF
>-|TRBV7-2|-|TRBJ1-4
CASSSPATGGKLFF
>-|TRBV5-6|-|TRBJ1-4
CASSSTGRNNEKLFF
>TRBD2|TRBV4-2|-|TRBJ2-3
CASSQLAGGTDTQYF
>-|TRBV20-1|-|TRBJ1-2
CSASSVRGYTF